The clone carrying this T cell receptor beta chain has just a few counts. What it binds is unknown. This sample was included in a study of regulatory T cells in long-lasting Graves disease. Study conclusions and caveats: It was possible that the small sample size reduced accuracy. Compared with new cases, persistent Graves' patients showed reduced TCR diversity.

The time point was: persistent/refractory GD, antithyroid drugs over 5 years with positive TRAb. Extracted RNA from PBMCs served as the source of the TCR library. Diagnoses of Graves' disease were made by American Thyroid Association guidelines. Patients were from an endocrinology department in Xi'an, China. V lost 4 bases, J lost 6 bases, and 6 bases stayed unmatched. The CDR3 spans 15 residues. Per the germline V gene, CDR1 is SGHTA and CDR2 is FQGTGA. According to the study, TCR beta libraries were built with iRepertoire HTBI primers and CDR3-region Arm-PCR. TCRdb re-derived calls from the multiplex PCR reads in MiXCR, one entry per CDR3 protein. The sample comprises about 340,000 distinct CDR3 sequences, around a fifth of which are singletons, and 25% to 35% rests with the top ten.

The gene calls are TRBV7-3 and TRBJ2-7, with 13 bases aligning to TRBD2. The material was peripheral blood mononuclear cells (PBMCs), obtained when the disease was refractory, from a patient treated with antithyroid drugs. This TCR came from a female donor with Graves disease. The chain's CDR3 is CASSSDGLAGVEQYF. DNA of the CDR3: TGTGCCAGCAGCTCAGACGGACTAGCGGGAGTCGAGCAGTACTTC.